The T cell receptor beta chain described here comes from a study of T cells after yellow fever vaccination. General observations from the study: Within FACS-sorted repertoires, abundant clonotypes contaminating from the bulk population could be present. The study re-detected most primary-vaccination clones after the booster (roughly 96% CD4, roughly 91% CD8).

Template-switching 5'RACE yielded the TCR cDNA; a universal primer site and UMIs were added in the process. One entry per CDR3 protein results from TCRdb running MiXCR on the 5' RACE reads. The sample records 150,000 to 200,000 distinct CDR3 sequences, about 11% being singletons. V was cut by 1 base and J by 2 bases, with 14 bases left in between. The CDR3 loop spans 16 amino acids. CDR1 and CDR2 from the germline V gene are MDHEN and SYDVKM. This clonotype was observed a few times. Antigen specificity is unknown. The gene calls are TRBV28 and TRBJ1-1; the D is unclear. The specimen was CD8+ T cells sorted from PBMCs, collected 15 days after the yellow fever booster vaccination. The TCR was taken from a young man who received the YFV17D yellow fever vaccine. CDR3 nucleotide sequence: TGTGCCAGCAGTTTATACACTGGTCAGGTTAACACTGAAGCTTTCTTT. It yields the protein CASSLYTGQVNTEAFF.